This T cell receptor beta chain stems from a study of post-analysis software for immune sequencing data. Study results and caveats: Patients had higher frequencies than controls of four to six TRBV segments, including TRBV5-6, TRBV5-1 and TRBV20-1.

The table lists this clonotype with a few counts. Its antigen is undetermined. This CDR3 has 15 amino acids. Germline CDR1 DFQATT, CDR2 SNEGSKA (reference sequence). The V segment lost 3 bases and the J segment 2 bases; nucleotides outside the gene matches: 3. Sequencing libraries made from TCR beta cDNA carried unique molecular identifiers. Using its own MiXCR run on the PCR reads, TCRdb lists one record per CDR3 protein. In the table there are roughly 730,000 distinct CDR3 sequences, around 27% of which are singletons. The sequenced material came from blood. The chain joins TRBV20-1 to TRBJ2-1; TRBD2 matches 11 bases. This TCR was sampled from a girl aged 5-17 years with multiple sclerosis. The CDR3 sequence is CSARVLAGAYNEQFF. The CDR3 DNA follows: TGCAGTGCTAGGGTACTAGCGGGGGCCTACAATGAGCAGTTCTTC.